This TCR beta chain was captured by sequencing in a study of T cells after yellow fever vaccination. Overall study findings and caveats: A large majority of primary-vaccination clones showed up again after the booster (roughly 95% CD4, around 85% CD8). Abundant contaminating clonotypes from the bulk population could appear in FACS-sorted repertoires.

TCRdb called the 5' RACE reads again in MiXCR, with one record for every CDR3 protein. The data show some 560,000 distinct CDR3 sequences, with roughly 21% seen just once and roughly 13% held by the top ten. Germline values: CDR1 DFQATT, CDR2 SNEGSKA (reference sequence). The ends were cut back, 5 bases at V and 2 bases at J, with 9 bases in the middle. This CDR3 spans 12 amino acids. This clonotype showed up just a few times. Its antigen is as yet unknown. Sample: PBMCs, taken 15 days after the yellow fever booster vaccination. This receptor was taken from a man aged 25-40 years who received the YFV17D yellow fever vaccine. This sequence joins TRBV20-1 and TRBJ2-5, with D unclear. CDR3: CSARTLQETQYF. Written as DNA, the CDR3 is TGCAGTGCTCGGACCCTTCAAGAGACCCAGTACTTC.